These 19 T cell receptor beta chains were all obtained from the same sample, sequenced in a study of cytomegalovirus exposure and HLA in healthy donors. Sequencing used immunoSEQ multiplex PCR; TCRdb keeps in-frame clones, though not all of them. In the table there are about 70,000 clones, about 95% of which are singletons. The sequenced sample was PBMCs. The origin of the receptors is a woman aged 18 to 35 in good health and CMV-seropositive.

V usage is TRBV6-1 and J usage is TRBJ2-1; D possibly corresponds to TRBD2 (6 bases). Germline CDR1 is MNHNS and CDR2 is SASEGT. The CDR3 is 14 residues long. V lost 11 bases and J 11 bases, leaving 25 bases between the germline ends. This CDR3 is CAGQAGSYNEQQFF. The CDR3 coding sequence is TGTGCCGGCCAAGCGGGTTCTTACAATGAGCAGCAGTTCTTC.

The CDR3 DNA sequence: TGTGCCAGCAGTGTGCGGGGGGGCCAAGAGCAGTTCTTC. This translates into CASSVRGGQEQFF. This sequence joins TRBV11-3 and TRBJ2-1; 9 bases are a match to TRBD2. The CDR3 contains 13 residues. Germline V gene lookup returns CDR1 SGHNT and CDR2 YENEEA. V lost 6 bases to trimming and J lost 10 bases; unmatched junction nucleotides: 7.

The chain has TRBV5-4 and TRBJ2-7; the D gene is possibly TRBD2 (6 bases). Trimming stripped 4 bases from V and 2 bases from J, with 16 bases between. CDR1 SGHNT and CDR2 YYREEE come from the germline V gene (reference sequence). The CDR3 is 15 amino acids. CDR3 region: CASSLAGRAPYEQYF. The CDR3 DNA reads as TGTGCCAGCAGCCTTGCCGGGAGAGCTCCCTACGAGCAGTACTTC.

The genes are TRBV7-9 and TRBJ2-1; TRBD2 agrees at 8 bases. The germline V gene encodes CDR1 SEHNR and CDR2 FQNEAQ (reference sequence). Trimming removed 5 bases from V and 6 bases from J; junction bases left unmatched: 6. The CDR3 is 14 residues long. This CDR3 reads CASSTRLASNEQFF. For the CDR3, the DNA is TGTGCCAGCAGCACGCGACTAGCGTCCAATGAGCAGTTCTTC.

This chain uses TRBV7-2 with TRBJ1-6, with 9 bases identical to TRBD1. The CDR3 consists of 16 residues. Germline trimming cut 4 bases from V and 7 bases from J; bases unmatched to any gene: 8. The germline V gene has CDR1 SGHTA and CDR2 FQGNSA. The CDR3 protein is CASSSVRDRANSPLHF. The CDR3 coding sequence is TGTGCCAGCAGCTCAGTCCGGGACAGGGCGAATTCACCCCTCCACTTT.

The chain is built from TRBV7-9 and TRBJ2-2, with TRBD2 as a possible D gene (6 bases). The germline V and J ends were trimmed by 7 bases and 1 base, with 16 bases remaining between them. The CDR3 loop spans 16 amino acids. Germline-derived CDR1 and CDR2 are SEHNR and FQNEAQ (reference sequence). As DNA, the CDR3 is TGTGCCAGCACAGACCCCCGGGGACTGAACACCGGGGAGCTGTTTTTT. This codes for CASTDPRGLNTGELFF.

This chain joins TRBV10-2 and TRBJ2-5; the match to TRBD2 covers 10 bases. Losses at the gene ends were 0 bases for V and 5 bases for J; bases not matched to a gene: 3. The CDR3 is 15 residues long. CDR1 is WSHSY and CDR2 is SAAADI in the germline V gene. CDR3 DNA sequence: TGCGCCAGCAGTGAGTCCGGGACTAGCGTGGAGACCCAGTACTTC. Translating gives CASSESGTSVETQYF.

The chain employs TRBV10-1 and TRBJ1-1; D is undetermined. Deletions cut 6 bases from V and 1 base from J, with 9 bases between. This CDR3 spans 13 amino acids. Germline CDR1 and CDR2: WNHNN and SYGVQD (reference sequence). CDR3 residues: CASRSTANTEAFF. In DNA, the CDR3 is TGCGCCAGCAGGTCCACAGCGAACACTGAAGCTTTCTTT.

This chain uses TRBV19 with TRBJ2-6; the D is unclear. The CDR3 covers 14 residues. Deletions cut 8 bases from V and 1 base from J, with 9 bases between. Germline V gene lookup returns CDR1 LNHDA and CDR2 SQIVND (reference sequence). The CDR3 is CASPRRSGANVLTF. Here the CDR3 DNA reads TGTGCCAGTCCGCGGAGATCTGGGGCCAACGTCCTGACTTTC.

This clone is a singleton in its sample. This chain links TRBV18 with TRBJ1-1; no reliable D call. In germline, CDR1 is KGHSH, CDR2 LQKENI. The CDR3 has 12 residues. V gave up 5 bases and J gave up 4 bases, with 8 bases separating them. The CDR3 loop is CASSSTGTEAFF. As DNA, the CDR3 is TGTGCCAGCTCATCCACGGGCACTGAAGCTTTCTTT.

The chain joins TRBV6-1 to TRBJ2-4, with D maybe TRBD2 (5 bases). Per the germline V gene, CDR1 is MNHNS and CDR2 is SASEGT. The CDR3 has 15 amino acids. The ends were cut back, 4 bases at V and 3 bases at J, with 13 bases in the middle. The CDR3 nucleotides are TGTGCCAGCAGTGCCGGGGAGCCTATCAAAAACATTCAGTACTTC. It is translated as CASSAGEPIKNIQYF.

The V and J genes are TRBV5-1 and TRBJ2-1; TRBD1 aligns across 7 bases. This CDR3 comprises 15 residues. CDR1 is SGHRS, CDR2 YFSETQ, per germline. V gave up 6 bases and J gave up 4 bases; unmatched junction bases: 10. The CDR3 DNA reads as TGCGCCAGCAACTCTCCGGGACAGAGTTACAATGAGCAGTTCTTC. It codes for CASNSPGQSYNEQFF.

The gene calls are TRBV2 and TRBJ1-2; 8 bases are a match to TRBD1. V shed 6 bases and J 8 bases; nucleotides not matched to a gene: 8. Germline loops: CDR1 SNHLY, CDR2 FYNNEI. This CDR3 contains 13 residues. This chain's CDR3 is CASRETGAEGYTF. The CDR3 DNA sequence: TGTGCCAGCAGGGAGACAGGGGCGGAAGGCTACACCTTC.

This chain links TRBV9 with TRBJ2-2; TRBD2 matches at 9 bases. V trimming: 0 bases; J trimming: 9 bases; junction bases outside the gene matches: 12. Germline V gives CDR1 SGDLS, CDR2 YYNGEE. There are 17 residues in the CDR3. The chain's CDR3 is CASSVATPSGVARELFF. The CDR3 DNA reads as TGTGCCAGCAGCGTAGCTACGCCTAGCGGGGTTGCCCGGGAGCTGTTTTTT.

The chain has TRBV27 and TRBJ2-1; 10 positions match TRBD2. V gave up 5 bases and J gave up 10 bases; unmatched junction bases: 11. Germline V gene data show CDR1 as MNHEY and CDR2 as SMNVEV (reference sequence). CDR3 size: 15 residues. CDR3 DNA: TGTGCCAGCAGTCCCCCGTTGAGCGGGGGGGCCGAGCAGTTCTTC. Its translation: CASSPPLSGGAEQFF.

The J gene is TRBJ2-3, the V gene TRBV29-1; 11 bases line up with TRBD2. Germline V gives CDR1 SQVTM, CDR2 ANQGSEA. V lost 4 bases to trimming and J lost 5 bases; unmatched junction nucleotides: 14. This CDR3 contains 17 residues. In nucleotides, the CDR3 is TGCAGCGTTGGCCCCCCCCATAGCGGGAGGGCCGTAGATACGCAGTATTTT. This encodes CSVGPPHSGRAVDTQYF.

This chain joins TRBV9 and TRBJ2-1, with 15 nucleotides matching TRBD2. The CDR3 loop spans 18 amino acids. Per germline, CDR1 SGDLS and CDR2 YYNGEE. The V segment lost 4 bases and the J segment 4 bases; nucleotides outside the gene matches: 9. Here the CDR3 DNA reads TGTGCCAGCAGCTCGAGGACTAGCGGGAGGGCCGAGTACAATGAGCAGTTCTTC. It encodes CASSSRTSGRAEYNEQFF.

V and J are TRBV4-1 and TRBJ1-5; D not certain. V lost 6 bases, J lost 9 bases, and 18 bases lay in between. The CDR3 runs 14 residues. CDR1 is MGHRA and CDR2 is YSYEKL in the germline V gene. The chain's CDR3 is CASRPGPGERPQHF. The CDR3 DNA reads TGCGCCAGCAGGCCAGGTCCCGGCGAGAGGCCCCAGCATTTT.

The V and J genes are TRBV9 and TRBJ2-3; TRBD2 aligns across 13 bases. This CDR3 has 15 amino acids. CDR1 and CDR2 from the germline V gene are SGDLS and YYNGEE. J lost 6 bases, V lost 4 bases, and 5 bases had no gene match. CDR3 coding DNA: TGTGCCAGCAGCCCCGGGACTAGCGGGACGGATACGCAGTATTTT. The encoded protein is CASSPGTSGTDTQYF.